These T cell receptor beta chains were read from a single sample in a study of vaccination effects on CD4 cells after COVID-19. Their recognized antigens are unknown. Repertoires were generated with immunoSEQ multiplex PCR, while TCRdb's copy carries only in-frame clones and drops some. The sample lists tens of thousands of clones, roughly 76% occurring once. This material consisted of CD4+ T cells from PBMCs cultured with SARS-CoV-2 spike peptides, taken after COVID-19 vaccination. The receptors were sampled from a human donor who received a COVID-19 vaccine. Some clones in this sample may be carry-over from other donors' samples. The CDR3 runs from the conserved cysteine through the conserved F or W. The D gene is left open where the match is weak. Not every row has a clone size; where given, it reads once, few, many or a size class.

cdr3_aa	cdr3_nt	d_call	j_call	cdr3_length	v_call	clone_size
CASSPGTGEKLFF	TGCGCCAGCAGTCCAGGGACGGGAGAAAAACTGTTTTTT	NA	TRBJ1-4	13	TRBV5-1	NA
CAWSISGNTIYF	TGTGCCTGGAGCATTTCTGGAAACACCATATATTTT	NA	TRBJ1-3	12	TRBV30	NA
CASSTLGDPNTEAFF	TGTGCCAGCAGTACTCTAGGGGACCCGAACACTGAAGCTTTCTTT	NA	TRBJ1-1	15	TRBV25-1	NA
CATDAGAGLGELFF	TGTGCCACCGACGCGGGGGCGGGGCTTGGGGAGCTGTTTTTT	NA	TRBJ2-2	14	TRBV6-5	few
CSAPETQYF	TGCAGTGCTCCAGAGACCCAGTACTTC	NA	TRBJ2-5	9	TRBV20-1	NA
CASSLGQGGNEKLFF	TGCGCCAGCAGCTTGGGACAGGGAGGCAATGAAAAACTGTTTTTT	TRBD1	TRBJ1-4	15	TRBV5-1	NA
CASSIRNIAGVTGRVETQYF	TGTGCCAGTAGTATTCGAAACATCGCAGGGGTTACGGGGAGGGTCGAGACCCAGTACTTC	NA	TRBJ2-5	20	TRBV19	NA
CASSGGRPVETQYF	TGTGCCAGTAGCGGCGGGAGGCCAGTGGAGACCCAGTACTTC	TRBD2	TRBJ2-5	14	TRBV19	NA
CASSFGGPGETQYF	TGCGCCAGCAGCTTTGGAGGGCCGGGGGAGACCCAGTACTTC	NA	TRBJ2-5	14	TRBV5-1	NA
CASSLRVTAKNIQYF	TGTGCCAGCAGTTTAAGGGTGACAGCCAAAAACATTCAGTACTTC	NA	TRBJ2-4	15	TRBV27	NA
CAWSGSSGHQPQHF	TGTGCCTGGAGTGGGTCGTCCGGACATCAGCCCCAGCATTTT	NA	TRBJ1-5	14	TRBV30	NA
CASSKQETQYF	TGTGCCAGCAGCAAACAAGAGACCCAGTACTTC	NA	TRBJ2-5	11	TRBV28	NA
CASSLAVGSYNEQFF	TGTGCCAGCAGCTTGGCAGTAGGCTCCTACAATGAGCAGTTCTTC	NA	TRBJ2-1	15	TRBV5-5	NA
CASSLAQISYNEQFF	TGTGCCAGCAGCTTAGCGCAGATCTCCTACAATGAGCAGTTCTTC	NA	TRBJ2-1	15	TRBV7-9	NA
CASSSTGDSPLHF	TGTGCCAGCAGTTCAACAGGGGATTCACCCCTCCACTTT	TRBD1	TRBJ1-6	13	TRBV6-2/TRBV6-3	NA
CSVKDGDQPQHF	TGCAGCGTTAAGGACGGAGATCAGCCCCAGCATTTT	NA	TRBJ1-5	12	TRBV29-1	NA
CASSLIADNYGYTF	TGTGCCAGCAGCTTAATAGCAGATAACTATGGCTACACCTTC	NA	TRBJ1-2	14	TRBV5-6	NA
CASSRNRAANYGYTF	TGTGCCAGCAGCAGGAACCGGGCCGCCAACTATGGCTACACCTTC	NA	TRBJ1-2	15	TRBV5-6	NA
CASSLLKYNEQFF	TGTGCCAGCAGTTTACTGAAGTACAATGAGCAGTTCTTC	NA	TRBJ2-1	13	TRBV27	NA
CASSQDLGVTETQYF	TGCGCCAGCAGCCAAGATCTAGGAGTCACAGAGACCCAGTACTTC	NA	TRBJ2-5	15	TRBV4-3	NA
CAISPSRGRAQTGELFF	TGTGCCATCAGCCCCTCTCGCGGGAGGGCCCAAACCGGGGAGCTGTTTTTT	TRBD2	TRBJ2-2	17	TRBV10-3	NA
CASSMISTGSLGRGNTIYF	TGTGCCAGCTCAATGATTTCGACAGGGAGCCTTGGCCGTGGAAACACCATATATTTT	TRBD1	TRBJ1-3	19	TRBV18	NA
CASSTNRGYGYTF	TGTGCCAGCAGCACAAACAGGGGGTATGGCTACACCTTC	TRBD1	TRBJ1-2	13	TRBV12-3/TRBV12-4	few
CASSYMKGAGETQYF	TGTGCCAGCAGTTACATGAAGGGGGCCGGGGAGACCCAGTACTTC	TRBD1	TRBJ2-5	15	TRBV6-5	NA
CASSLIGNTEAFF	TGTGCCAGCAGCTTAATAGGAAACACTGAAGCTTTCTTT	NA	TRBJ1-1	13	TRBV7-2	NA
CASSLTGYNEQFF	TGTGCCAGCAGCTTAACAGGCTACAATGAGCAGTTCTTC	NA	TRBJ2-1	13	TRBV7-3	NA
CASSLKVGQQVQFGTNEKLFF	TGTGCCAGCAGCCTCAAAGTTGGACAGCAAGTTCAGTTCGGAACTAATGAAAAACTGTTTTTT	NA	TRBJ1-4	21	TRBV3-1/TRBV3-2	NA
CASSFRGEGEKLFF	TGCGCCAGCAGCTTCAGGGGAGAGGGTGAAAAACTGTTTTTT	NA	TRBJ1-4	14	TRBV5-1	once
CASSLRQGDTGELFF	TGTGCCAGCAGCTTGAGGCAGGGGGACACCGGGGAGCTGTTTTTT	TRBD1	TRBJ2-2	15	TRBV5-6	once
CASSQDLTSGVETQYF	TGCGCCAGCAGCCAAGATCTTACTAGCGGGGTGGAGACCCAGTACTTC	TRBD2	TRBJ2-5	16	TRBV4-3	NA
CASRRGGTGELFF	TGTGCCAGCAGAAGGGGGGGTACCGGGGAGCTGTTTTTT	NA	TRBJ2-2	13	TRBV12-3/TRBV12-4	NA
CASSLQGAAGANVLTF	TGTGCCAGCAGCTTACAGGGGGCAGCTGGGGCCAACGTCCTGACTTTC	TRBD1	TRBJ2-6	16	TRBV7-8	NA
CASSYSITDRSYGYTF	TGTGCCAGCAGTTACTCGATAACCGACAGAAGCTATGGCTACACCTTC	NA	TRBJ1-2	16	TRBV6-5	few
CASSLEGLPYIQYF	TGTGCCAGCAGCTTAGAGGGACTACCTTACATTCAGTACTTC	TRBD2	TRBJ2-4	14	TRBV7-2	NA
CASTLTDYSNQPQHF	TGTGCCAGTACCCTGACAGACTATAGCAATCAGCCCCAGCATTTT	NA	TRBJ1-5	15	TRBV19	NA
CASSLGAGASKNIQYF	TGCGCCAGCAGCTTGGGGGCGGGGGCCTCCAAAAACATTCAGTACTTC	NA	TRBJ2-4	16	TRBV5-1	NA
CSASKTGGYGYTF	TGCAGTGCTAGTAAAACAGGGGGCTATGGCTACACCTTC	TRBD1	TRBJ1-2	13	TRBV20-1	NA
CATSREAPGPNEKLFF	TGTGCCACCAGCAGAGAAGCGCCAGGTCCTAATGAAAAACTGTTTTTT	NA	TRBJ1-4	16	TRBV15	NA
CASSAGSYNEQFF	TGTGCCAGCTCGGCGGGATCCTACAATGAGCAGTTCTTC	NA	TRBJ2-1	13	TRBV18	NA
CASSISTGPSNQPQHF	TGTGCCAGTAGTATAAGTACAGGGCCAAGCAATCAGCCCCAGCATTTT	NA	TRBJ1-5	16	TRBV19	NA
CASSLAGAGGYNEQFF	TGTGCCAGCAGCTTGGCCGGAGCGGGGGGCTACAATGAGCAGTTCTTC	TRBD2	TRBJ2-1	16	TRBV5-6	few
CASSPTDASTDTQYF	TGTGCCAGTAGCCCGACGGACGCTAGCACAGATACGCAGTATTTT	NA	TRBJ2-3	15	TRBV19	NA
CASSMGPSGGAGDNSPLHF	TGTGCCAGTAGTATGGGTCCCTCAGGGGGCGCCGGGGATAATTCACCCCTCCACTTT	TRBD1	TRBJ1-6	19	TRBV19	NA
CASSADRHGELFF	TGTGCCAGCAGCGCAGACAGGCACGGGGAGCTGTTTTTT	NA	TRBJ2-2	13	TRBV7-8	NA
CSGEGGGLSTDTQYF	TGCAGCGGAGAGGGGGGGGGATTAAGCACAGATACGCAGTATTTT	NA	TRBJ2-3	15	TRBV29-1	NA
CASSVSVGGSGNTIYF	TGCGCCAGCAGCGTTTCAGTAGGGGGTTCTGGAAACACCATATATTTT	NA	TRBJ1-3	16	TRBV4-3	NA
CASSNTGTGHTEAFF	TGTGCCAGCAGCAATACCGGGACAGGGCACACTGAAGCTTTCTTT	TRBD1	TRBJ1-1	15	TRBV7-9	NA
CASSSSRGLTDTQYF	TGTGCCAGCAGTTCGTCGAGGGGATTGACAGATACGCAGTATTTT	NA	TRBJ2-3	15	TRBV6-5	NA
CASSLMGGTNYGYTF	TGTGCCAGCAGCTTAATGGGGGGGACAAATTATGGCTACACCTTC	NA	TRBJ1-2	15	TRBV7-3	NA
CASSFSDYGYTF	TGTGCCAGCAGCTTCTCTGACTATGGCTACACCTTC	NA	TRBJ1-2	12	TRBV5-4	NA
CASSIVPTVNYGYTF	TGTGCCAGTAGTATAGTGCCGACGGTGAACTATGGCTACACCTTC	NA	TRBJ1-2	15	TRBV19	NA
CASSLGLGQDTQYF	TGTGCCAGCAGCTTAGGGCTTGGGCAGGATACGCAGTATTTT	NA	TRBJ2-3	14	TRBV7-7	few
CASSYPGGGETQYF	TGTGCCAGCAGTTACCCGGGGGGTGGAGAGACCCAGTACTTC	TRBD2	TRBJ2-5	14	TRBV6-5	NA
CASSLALTSGGSTDTQYF	TGCGCCAGCAGCTTGGCCCTTACTAGCGGGGGTAGCACAGATACGCAGTATTTT	TRBD2	TRBJ2-3	18	TRBV5-1	NA
CAWTLGLRYGYTF	TGTGCCTGGACTTTGGGACTGCGCTATGGCTACACCTTC	NA	TRBJ1-2	13	TRBV30	NA